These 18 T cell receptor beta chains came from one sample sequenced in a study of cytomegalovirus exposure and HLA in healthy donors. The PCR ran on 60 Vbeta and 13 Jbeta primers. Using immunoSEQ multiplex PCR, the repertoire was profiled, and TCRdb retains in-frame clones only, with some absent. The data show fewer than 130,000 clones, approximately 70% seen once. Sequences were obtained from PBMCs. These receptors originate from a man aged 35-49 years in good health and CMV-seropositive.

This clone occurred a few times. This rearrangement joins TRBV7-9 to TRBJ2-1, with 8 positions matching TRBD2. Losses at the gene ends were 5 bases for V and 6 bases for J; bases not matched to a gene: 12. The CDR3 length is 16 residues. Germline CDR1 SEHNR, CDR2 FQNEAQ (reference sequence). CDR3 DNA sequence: TGTGCCAGCAGCCCTCCGCCCGGGAGGGCTTCCAATGAGCAGTTCTTC. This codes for CASSPPPGRASNEQFF.

The DNA of the CDR3 is TGTGCCAGCAGTTTTCGGGATTACGAGCAGTACTTC. It is translated as CASSFRDYEQYF. The chain links TRBV28 to TRBJ2-7; TRBD2 might be the D (5 bases). In germline, CDR1 is MDHEN, CDR2 SYDVKM. The CDR3 sequence is 12 residues long. The V gene lost 3 bases and the J gene lost 4 bases, with 7 bases spanning the gap.

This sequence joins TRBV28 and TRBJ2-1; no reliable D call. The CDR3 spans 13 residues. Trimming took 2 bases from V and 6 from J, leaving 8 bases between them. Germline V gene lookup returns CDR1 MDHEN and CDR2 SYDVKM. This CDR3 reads CASSLGGVNEQFF. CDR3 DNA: TGTGCCAGCAGTTTAGGCGGAGTCAATGAGCAGTTCTTC.

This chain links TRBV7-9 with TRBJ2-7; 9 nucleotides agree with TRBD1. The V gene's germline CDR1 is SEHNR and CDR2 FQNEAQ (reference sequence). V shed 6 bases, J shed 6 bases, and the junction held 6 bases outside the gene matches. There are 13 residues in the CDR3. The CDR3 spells CASSFTGGGEQYV. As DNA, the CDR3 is TGTGCCAGCAGTTTCACAGGGGGCGGCGAGCAGTACGTC.

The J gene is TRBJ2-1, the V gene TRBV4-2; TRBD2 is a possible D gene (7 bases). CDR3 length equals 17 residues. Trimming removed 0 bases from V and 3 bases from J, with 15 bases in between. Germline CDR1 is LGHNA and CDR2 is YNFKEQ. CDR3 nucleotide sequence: TGTGCCAGCAGCCAAGAGCCCGGCGGGGGCCTCTACAATGAGCAGTTCTTC. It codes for CASSQEPGGGLYNEQFF.

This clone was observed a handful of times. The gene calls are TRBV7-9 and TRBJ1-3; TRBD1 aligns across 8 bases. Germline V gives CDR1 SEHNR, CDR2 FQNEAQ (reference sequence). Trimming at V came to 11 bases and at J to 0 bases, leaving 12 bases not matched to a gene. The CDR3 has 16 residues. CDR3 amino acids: CAFLTGEGTSGNTIYF. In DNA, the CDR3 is TGTGCCTTCCTGACAGGGGAAGGGACCTCTGGAAACACCATATATTTT.

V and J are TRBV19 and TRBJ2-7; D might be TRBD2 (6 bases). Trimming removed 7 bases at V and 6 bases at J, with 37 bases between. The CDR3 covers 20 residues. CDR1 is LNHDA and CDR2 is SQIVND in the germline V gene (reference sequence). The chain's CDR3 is CASTKTIPRSRSGDCTEQYV. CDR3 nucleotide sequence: TGTGCCAGTACGAAAACCATTCCAAGGTCCCGATCGGGAGACTGTACCGAGCAGTACGTC.

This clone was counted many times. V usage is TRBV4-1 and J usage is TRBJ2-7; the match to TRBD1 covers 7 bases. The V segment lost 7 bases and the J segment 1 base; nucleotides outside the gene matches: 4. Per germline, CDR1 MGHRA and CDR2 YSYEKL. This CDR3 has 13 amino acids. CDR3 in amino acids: CASTQTGSYEQYF. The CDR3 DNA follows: TGCGCCAGCACCCAGACAGGGTCCTACGAGCAGTACTTC.

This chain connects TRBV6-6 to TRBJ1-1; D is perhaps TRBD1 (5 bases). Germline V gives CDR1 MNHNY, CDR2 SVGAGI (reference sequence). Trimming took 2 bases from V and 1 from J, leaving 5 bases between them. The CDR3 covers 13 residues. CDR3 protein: CASSYDRNTEAFF. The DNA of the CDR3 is TGTGCCAGCAGTTACGACAGGAACACTGAAGCTTTCTTT.

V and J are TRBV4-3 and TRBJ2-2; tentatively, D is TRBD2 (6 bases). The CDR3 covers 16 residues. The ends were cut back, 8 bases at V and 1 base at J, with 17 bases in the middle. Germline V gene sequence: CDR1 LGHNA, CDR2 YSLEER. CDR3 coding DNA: TGCGCCAGCTGCTCTCTTCCAGCGGGGAACACCGGGGAGCTGTTTTTT. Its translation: CASCSLPAGNTGELFF.

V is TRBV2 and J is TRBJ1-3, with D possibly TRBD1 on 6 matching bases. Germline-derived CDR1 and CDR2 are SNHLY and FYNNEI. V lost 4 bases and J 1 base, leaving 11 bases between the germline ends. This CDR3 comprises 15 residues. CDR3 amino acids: CASSAQGRSGNTIYF. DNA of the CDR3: TGTGCCAGCAGTGCACAGGGTAGGTCTGGAAACACCATATATTTT.

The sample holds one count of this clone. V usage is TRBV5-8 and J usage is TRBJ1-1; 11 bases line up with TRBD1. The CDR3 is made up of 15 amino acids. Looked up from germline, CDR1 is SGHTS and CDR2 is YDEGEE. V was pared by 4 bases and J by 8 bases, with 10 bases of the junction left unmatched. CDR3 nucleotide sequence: TGTGCCAGCAGCGACCGGACAGGGGGCCGGTTCGAAGCTTTCTTT. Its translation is CASSDRTGGRFEAFF.

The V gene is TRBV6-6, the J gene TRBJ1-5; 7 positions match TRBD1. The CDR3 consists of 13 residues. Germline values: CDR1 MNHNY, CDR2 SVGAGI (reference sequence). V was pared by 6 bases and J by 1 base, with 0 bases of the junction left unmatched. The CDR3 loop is CASRTGSNQPQHF. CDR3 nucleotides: TGTGCCAGCAGGACAGGGAGCAATCAGCCCCAGCATTTT.

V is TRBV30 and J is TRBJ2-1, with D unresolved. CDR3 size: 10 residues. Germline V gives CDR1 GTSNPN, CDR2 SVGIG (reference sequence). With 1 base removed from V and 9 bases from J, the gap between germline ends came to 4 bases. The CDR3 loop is CAWSDGEQFF. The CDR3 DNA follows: TGTGCCTGGAGTGACGGTGAGCAGTTCTTC.

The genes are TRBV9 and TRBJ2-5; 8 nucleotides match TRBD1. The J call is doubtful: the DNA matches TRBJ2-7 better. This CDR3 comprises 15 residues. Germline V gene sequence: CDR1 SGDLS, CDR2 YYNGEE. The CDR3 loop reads CASSLRTGSSYEQYF. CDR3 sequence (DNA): TGTGCCAGCAGCCTTCGGACAGGGAGTTCCTACGAGCAGTACTTC.

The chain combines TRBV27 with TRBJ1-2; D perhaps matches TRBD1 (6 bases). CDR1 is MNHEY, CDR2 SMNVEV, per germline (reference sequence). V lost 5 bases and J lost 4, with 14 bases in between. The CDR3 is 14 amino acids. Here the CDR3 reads CASSPTGHLYGYTF. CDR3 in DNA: TGTGCCAGCAGTCCTACGGGACACCTCTATGGCTACACCTTC.

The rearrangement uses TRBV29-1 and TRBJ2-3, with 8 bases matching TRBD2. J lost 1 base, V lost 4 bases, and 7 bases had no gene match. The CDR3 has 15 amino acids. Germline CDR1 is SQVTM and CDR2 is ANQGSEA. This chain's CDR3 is CSVGGYGRGTDTQYF. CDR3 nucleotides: TGCAGCGTTGGTGGATACGGGAGGGGCACAGATACGCAGTATTTT.

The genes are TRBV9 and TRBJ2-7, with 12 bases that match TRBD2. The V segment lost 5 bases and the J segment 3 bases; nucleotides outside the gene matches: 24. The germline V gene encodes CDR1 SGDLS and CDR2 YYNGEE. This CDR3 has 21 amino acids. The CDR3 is CASRQEVGERTSGEGNYEQYV. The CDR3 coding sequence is TGTGCCAGCAGACAGGAGGTCGGGGAAAGGACTAGCGGGGAAGGGAACTACGAGCAGTACGTC.